This paragraph reports one T cell receptor (beta chain). The source material, RNA transcripts, was used to amplify TCR beta CDR3 regions. An initial round of RT-PCR targeting the TCR CDR3 relied on the HTBI primer set. TCRdb reprocessed the multiplex PCR reads with MiXCR, giving one entry per CDR3 protein. The table has hundreds of thousands of distinct CDR3 sequences, roughly 14% seen once. This sample is part of a study of T cells in Graves' hyperthyroidism and ophthalmopathy. Germline-derived CDR1 and CDR2 are LGHDT and YNNKEL (reference sequence). Between the trimmed V and J ends, which lost 8 bases and 0 bases, there was a span of 18 bases. CDR3 length: 16 residues.

J is TRBJ2-3 and V is TRBV3-1; D remains unclear. The specimen was blood. This receptor was obtained from a man in his late teens or twenties with Graves' ophthalmopathy. The CDR3 bases are TGTGCCAGCTCGGTTTGGCGGACGACTAGCACAGATACGCAGTATTTT. It encodes CASSVWRTTSTDTQYF.